This T cell receptor (beta chain) was sequenced during a study of T-cell reconstitution after alpha-beta-depleted transplantation in children listed by TCRdb under 2016. About the study as a whole: T-cell immune reconstitution after TCRalphabeta/CD19-depleted allogeneic hematopoietic cell transplantation in children was quantitatively tracked in the study by means of TCR repertoire profiling.

This clonotype has ten or more counts. Its antigen has not been determined. No per-base quality is available; no much larger clone lies one base away. The investigation overall reported the following: The apparently early recovery of alphabetaT-cell counts about two months after transplant reportedly depended on only several hundred rapidly expanded clones that came from non-depleted graft cells. Over the following months the frequencies of hyperexpanded clones went down, and after one year T-cell counts and TCRbeta diversity were mostly credited to newly produced T cells. The high TCRbeta diversity at day 60 in some patients was ascribed to recipient T cells and intrathymic progenitors that had survived conditioning.

The library came from PCR. Data came from an Illumina HiSeq 2500. TCR library preparation used molecular barcoding, with unique molecular identifiers applied to normalize quantification of the TCRbeta repertoire. TCRdb cleaned the public reads at Q25 with fastp, built clones with MiXCR and kept in-frame beta chains. Each entry merges the rows of one CDR3 protein and shows their most common DNA and genes. Present in this sample are approximately 50,000 distinct CDR3 sequences, about 5.7% of which were seen just once. The top ten clonotypes cover around 31% of the sample. The intended sense of this specimen's time point label: day 60 (about 2 months) after transplantation. The sample's treatment or condition label, in plain terms: allogeneic hematopoietic cell transplantation with graft depleted of TCRalphabeta T cells and CD19 B cells. Transplant recipients were children who received TCRalphabeta/CD19-depleted allogeneic hematopoietic cell grafts.

V drops 6 bases and J drops 5 bases, leaving 13 bases in between. Taken from cysteine to phenylalanine, the CDR3 has 12 residues. Only CDR3 DNA remains: 36 bases, in frame from the first base. Based on the germline V gene (reference sequence), the CDR1 and CDR2 sequences are DFQATT and SNEGSKA. Sequenced material: PBMCs, mostly from graft donor cells, taken 60 days after TCRalphabeta/CD19-depleted stem cell transplant. The sequence derives from a female patient aged 2-10 years who had a stem cell transplant for aplastic anemia, so the T cells may come from the graft donor. The rearrangement combines TRBV20-1 with TRBJ2-5; perhaps TRBD1 is the D gene, with 6 bases matching. In nucleotides, the sequence is TGCAGTGCCAAGCACAGGGTCGAGACCCAGTACTTC. Translated, this gives CSAKHRVETQYF.